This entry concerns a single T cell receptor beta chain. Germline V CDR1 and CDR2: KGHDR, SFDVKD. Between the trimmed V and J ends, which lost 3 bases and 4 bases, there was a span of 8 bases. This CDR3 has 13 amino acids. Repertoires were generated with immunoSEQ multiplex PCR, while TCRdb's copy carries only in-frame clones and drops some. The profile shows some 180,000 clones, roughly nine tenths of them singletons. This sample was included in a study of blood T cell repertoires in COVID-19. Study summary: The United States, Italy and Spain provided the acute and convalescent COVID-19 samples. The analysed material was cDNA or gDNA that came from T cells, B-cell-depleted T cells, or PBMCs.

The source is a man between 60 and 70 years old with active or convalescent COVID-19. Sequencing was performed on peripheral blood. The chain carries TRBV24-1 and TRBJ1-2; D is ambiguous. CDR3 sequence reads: CATSDDTGYGYTF. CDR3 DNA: TGTGCCACCAGTGATGACACCGGCTATGGCTACACCTTC.